A selection of T cell receptor beta chains follows, all from one sample in a study of PD-1 blockade in classical Hodgkin lymphoma. Assay used: immunoSEQ multiplex PCR; TCRdb lists only in-frame clones, some missing. The repertoire holds 11,000 or so clones, with around 83% as singletons. The sequences come from peripheral blood mononuclear cells (PBMCs), collected at baseline. All receptors derive from a human donor with classical Hodgkin lymphoma. Each CDR3 is given with its conserved first and last residue. D genes are given only for firm matches. Where a row states a size, it is once, few, many or the class of an expanded clone; other rows omit it.

D,size,J,V,CDR3,DNA
TRBD1,NA,TRBJ1-1,TRBV5-1,CASSLGTQGGTEAFF,TGCGCCAGCAGCCTCGGAACCCAGGGGGGCACTGAAGCTTTCTTT
NA,NA,TRBJ2-1,TRBV7-8,CASSPPASWSLFEQFF,TGTGCCAGCAGCCCCCCGGCTAGCTGGTCCCTTTTTGAGCAGTTCTTC
NA,NA,TRBJ2-6,TRBV19,CASSTYGANVLTF,TGTGCCAGTAGTACATATGGGGCCAACGTCCTGACTTTC
NA,NA,TRBJ2-3,TRBV14,CASSQVPFRQGSRSFTDTQYF,TGTGCCAGCAGCCAAGTTCCTTTCCGGCAGGGCTCCCGATCCTTCACAGATACGCAGTATTTT
NA,once,TRBJ2-7,TRBV19,CASSIGAQKFYEQYF,TGTGCCAGTAGTATTGGCGCACAGAAATTCTACGAGCAGTACTTC
NA,NA,TRBJ1-2,TRBV5-1,CASNPGTNYGYTF,TGCGCCAGCAACCCAGGGACAAACTATGGCTACACCTTC
TRBD1,once,TRBJ2-2,TRBV5-6,CASSLRTGVTGELFF,TGTGCCAGCAGCTTAAGGACAGGGGTCACCGGGGAGCTGTTTTTT
NA,NA,TRBJ2-7,TRBV2,CASRWDGPYEQYF,TGTGCCAGCAGATGGGACGGTCCCTACGAGCAGTACTTC
NA,NA,TRBJ1-1,TRBV5-6,CASSSALNTEAFF,TGTGCCAGCAGTTCGGCACTGAACACTGAAGCTTTCTTT
NA,once,TRBJ2-4,TRBV2,CASSERGTTIVIQYF,TGTGCCAGCAGTGAGAGGGGGACTACGATTGTCATTCAGTACTTC
TRBD2,NA,TRBJ2-1,TRBV27,CASSLRAPRAGGFNEQFF,TGTGCCAGCAGTTTAAGGGCCCCCCGAGCGGGGGGTTTCAATGAGCAGTTCTTC
TRBD1,once,TRBJ1-5,TRBV28,CASSLVGQGGGQPQHF,TGTGCCAGCAGTTTAGTGGGACAGGGTGGTGGACAGCCCCAGCATTTT
TRBD2,NA,TRBJ2-1,TRBV11-2,CASTSGAAYNEQFF,TGTGCCAGCACTAGCGGGGCGGCCTACAATGAGCAGTTCTTC
TRBD1,NA,TRBJ1-6,TRBV18,CASSTDRGGNSPLHF,TGTGCCAGCTCAACGGACAGGGGGGGAAATTCACCCCTCCACTTT
NA,NA,TRBJ2-3,TRBV27,CASSLSAIRTDTQYF,TGTGCCAGCAGTTTAAGCGCCATACGCACAGATACGCAGTATTTT
NA,NA,TRBJ2-5,TRBV14,CASSAFQGTSLGETQYF,TGTGCCAGCAGCGCCTTCCAGGGGACGAGTTTGGGGGAGACCCAGTACTTC
NA,NA,TRBJ2-5,TRBV30,CAWTALDQETQYF,TGTGCCTGGACTGCCTTGGACCAAGAGACCCAGTACTTC
TRBD1,NA,TRBJ2-2,TRBV7-3,CASSLSGGNTGELFF,TGTGCCAGCAGCCTCTCAGGGGGCAACACCGGGGAGCTGTTTTTT
NA,NA,TRBJ2-2,TRBV27,CASSPTQGIPGELFF,TGTGCCAGCAGTCCCACCCAGGGAATCCCCGGGGAGCTGTTTTTT
TRBD1,NA,TRBJ2-1,TRBV9,CASSAPGGAYNEQFF,TGTGCCAGCAGCGCCCCAGGGGGCGCCTACAATGAGCAGTTCTTC
NA,NA,TRBJ1-1,TRBV18,CASSPTAQAEAFF,TGTGCCAGCTCACCAACGGCACAGGCTGAAGCTTTCTTT
NA,NA,TRBJ2-1,TRBV14,CASSQVIQSNEQFF,TGTGCCAGCAGCCAAGTTATCCAGTCCAATGAGCAGTTCTTC
TRBD2,NA,TRBJ2-1,TRBV28,CASSPTAGSHNEQFF,TGTGCCAGCAGCCCGACAGCGGGGTCTCACAATGAGCAGTTCTTC
NA,NA,TRBJ2-7,TRBV5-4,CASSTPPLNYEQYF,TGTGCCAGCAGCACCCCGCCCCTAAACTACGAGCAGTACTTC
NA,NA,TRBJ1-6,TRBV2,CASSEESGTSPLHF,TGTGCCAGCAGTGAAGAGTCAGGGACGTCACCCCTCCACTTT
NA,NA,TRBJ2-1,TRBV4-3,CASSQAAPGSTAVYNEQFF,TGCGCCAGCAGCCAAGCGGCCCCTGGGAGTACGGCAGTTTACAATGAGCAGTTCTTC